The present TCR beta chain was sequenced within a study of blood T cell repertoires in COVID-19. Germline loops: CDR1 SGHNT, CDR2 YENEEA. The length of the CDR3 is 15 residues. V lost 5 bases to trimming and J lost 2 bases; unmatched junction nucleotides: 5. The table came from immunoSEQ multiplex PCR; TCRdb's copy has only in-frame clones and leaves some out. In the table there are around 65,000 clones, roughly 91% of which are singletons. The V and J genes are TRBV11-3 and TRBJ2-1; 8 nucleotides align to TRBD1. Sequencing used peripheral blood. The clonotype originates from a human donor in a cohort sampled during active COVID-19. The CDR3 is CASSIQGETYNEQFF. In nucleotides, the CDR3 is TGTGCCAGCAGCATACAGGGGGAAACCTACAATGAGCAGTTCTTC.